This T cell receptor beta chain was captured in a study of early T cells in non-severe SARS-CoV-2 infection. On the study more broadly: The study sequenced bulk RNA from unsorted whole blood, with chains unpaired.

Study observations and caveats: Reliance on VDJdb matching favored anti-spike CD8 responses; private and CD4 specificities were missed.

cDNA molecules, individually, were tagged with unique molecular identifiers. A single record per CDR3 protein comes from TCRdb applying MiXCR to the 5' RACE reads. The profile shows some 62,000 distinct CDR3 sequences, 8.8% of them singletons. The sample holds a few counts of this clonotype. The antigen remains unidentified. This CDR3 has 13 amino acids. The germline CDR1 and CDR2 sequences are MDHEN and SYDVKM. V lost 7 bases, J lost 3 bases, and 13 bases lay in between. This sequence joins TRBV28 and TRBJ2-7; D gene unclear. Here the sequenced sample was whole blood, taken at baseline. This clonotype was sampled from an adult who was a healthcare worker with PCR-confirmed SARS-CoV-2 infection or an uninfected control (not recorded which). The CDR3: CASTPVWGYEQYF. In DNA, the CDR3 is TGTGCCAGCACCCCGGTTTGGGGCTACGAGCAGTACTTC. Filled out from reference TRBV28 and TRBJ2-7, the complete variable domain reads DVKVTQSSRYLVKRTGEKVFLECVQDMDHENMFWYRQDPGLGLRLIYFSYDVKMKEKGDIPEGYSVSREKKERFSLILESASTNQTSMYLCASTPVWGYEQYFGPGTRLTVT.